A single sample is the source of the 27 T cell receptor beta chains below, sequenced in a study of somatic mutations in cytotoxic T cells in rheumatoid arthritis. Only in-frame clones appear in the TCRdb table, and some are missing; sequencing was by immunoSEQ multiplex PCR. The table includes 18,000 or so clones, roughly 70% detected once. Material for sequencing was CD8+ T cells sorted from blood. These receptors were collected from a man between 60 and 75 years old in good health.

This chain connects TRBV7-9 to TRBJ2-7; no definite D call. Trimming removed 0 bases from V and 6 bases from J, with 6 bases in between. The CDR3 is 12 residues long. Germline assignment: CDR1 SEHNR and CDR2 FQNEAQ (reference sequence). CDR3 sequence: CASSLAAGEQYF. DNA for the CDR3: TGTGCCAGCAGCTTAGCAGCAGGCGAGCAGTACTTC.

The chain carries TRBV2 and TRBJ2-7; 8 bases agree with TRBD2. V gave up 4 bases and J gave up 1 base; unmatched junction bases: 3. The CDR3 is made up of 14 amino acids. Germline values: CDR1 SNHLY, CDR2 FYNNEI. The CDR3 protein is CASSAQRESYEQYF. Here the CDR3 DNA reads TGTGCCAGCAGTGCACAGCGGGAGTCCTACGAGCAGTACTTC. Full variable domain (missing parts from reference TRBV2 and TRBJ2-7): EPEVTQTPSHQVTQMGQEVILRCVPISNHLYFYWYRQILGQKVEFLVSFYNNEISEKSEIFDDQFSVERPDGSNFTLKIRSTKLEDSAMYFCASSAQRESYEQYFGPGTRLTVT.

The chain employs TRBV4-1 and TRBJ2-3, with 9 bases identical to TRBD2. The CDR3 has 19 amino acids. The V gene's germline CDR1 is MGHRA and CDR2 YSYEKL. Trimming at V came to 4 bases and at J to 0 bases, leaving 14 bases not matched to a gene. The CDR3 region is CASSPRLAGVVPSTDTQYF. DNA for the CDR3: TGCGCCAGCAGCCCGCGGTTAGCGGGAGTGGTTCCTAGCACAGATACGCAGTATTTT.

The chain has TRBV4-1 and TRBJ2-7; the match to TRBD1 covers 9 bases. This CDR3 comprises 14 residues. The germline V gene encodes CDR1 MGHRA and CDR2 YSYEKL. After removal of 1 base from V and 3 bases from J, the junction contained 1 base not matched to a gene. CDR3 in DNA: TGCGCCAGCAGCCAAGGGACAGGGGACTACGAGCAGTACTTC. Encoded protein: CASSQGTGDYEQYF.

The chain joins TRBV29-1 to TRBJ2-2, with 9 bases fitting TRBD2. J lost 0 bases, V lost 6 bases, and 8 bases had no gene match. CDR1 is SQVTM, CDR2 ANQGSEA, per germline. The length of the CDR3 is 16 residues. CDR3 sequence reads: CSVRTSVRANTGELFF. The CDR3 DNA reads TGCAGCGTCCGGACTAGCGTTAGAGCGAACACCGGGGAGCTGTTTTTT.

This chain uses TRBV13 with TRBJ2-4; D may be TRBD2 (6 bases). This CDR3 is 19 amino acids long. The V gene lost 5 bases and the J gene lost 0 bases, with 23 bases spanning the gap. Germline values: CDR1 PRHDT, CDR2 FYEKMQ (reference sequence). The DNA for the CDR3 is TGTGCCAGCAGCCTCGGTTTTGCGTCAGGAGGGGAAGCCAAAAACATTCAGTACTTC. Translated: CASSLGFASGGEAKNIQYF.

The chain recombines TRBV9 with TRBJ2-7, with no clear D. Germline V gives CDR1 SGDLS, CDR2 YYNGEE. Trimming left V 3 bases short and J 6 bases short, with 7 bases between. This CDR3 region has 11 residues. The CDR3 DNA sequence: TGTGCCAGCAGCGGGCTGTGCGAGCAGTACTTC. Protein: CASSGLCEQYF. Filled out from reference TRBV9 and TRBJ2-7, the complete variable domain reads DSGVTQTPKHLITATGQRVTLRCSPRSGDLSVYWYQQSLDQGLQFLIQYYNGEERAKGNILERFSAQQFPDLHSELNLSSLELGDSALYFCASSGLCEQYFGPGTRLTVT.

The chain uses TRBV7-8 and TRBJ1-4; TRBD1 is a possible D gene (6 bases). Germline V gene sequence: CDR1 SGHVS, CDR2 FQNEAQ. CDR3 length: 14 residues. V lost 1 base, J lost 4 bases, and 7 bases lay in between. CDR3 DNA sequence: TGTGCCAGCAGCTTAGTGGACAGTAATGAAAAACTGTTTTTT. Translated, it gives CASSLVDSNEKLFF.

The rearrangement joins TRBV6-5 to TRBJ2-7, with 8 positions matching TRBD1. The CDR3 is 13 amino acids. Trimming removed 7 bases from V and 1 base from J; junction bases left unmatched: 3. Germline V CDR1 and CDR2: MNHEY, SVGAGI. CDR3 amino acids: CASIGQGSYEQYF. The DNA for the CDR3 is TGTGCCAGCATTGGACAGGGATCCTACGAGCAGTACTTC.

This clone has a handful of counts. DNA for the CDR3: TGTGCCATCAGTGAGTTTGACACGAACACTGAAGCTTTCTTT. It codes for CAISEFDTNTEAFF. The V and J genes are TRBV10-3 and TRBJ1-1; D not resolved. The CDR3 runs to 14 residues. Per the germline V gene, CDR1 is ENHRY and CDR2 is SYGVKD. V was trimmed by 1 base and J by 1 base, leaving 7 bases between them.

This chain joins TRBV28 and TRBJ2-1, with D possibly matching TRBD1 (5 bases). V dropped 7 bases and J dropped 6 bases, with 16 bases sitting between them. The CDR3 covers 14 residues. From germline, CDR1 is MDHEN and CDR2 SYDVKM. The CDR3 here is CASTFLTGINEQFF. The CDR3 DNA reads TGTGCCAGCACGTTTCTAACAGGAATCAATGAGCAGTTCTTC.

The rearrangement links TRBV19 to TRBJ2-2; D remains ambiguous. This CDR3 comprises 15 residues. Trimming stripped 7 bases from V and 2 bases from J, with 14 bases between. Germline CDR1 is LNHDA and CDR2 is SQIVND (reference sequence). The DNA for the CDR3 is TGTGCCAGTAATGGCGCGGAAATTAACACCGGGGAGCTGTTTTTT. Translated, it gives CASNGAEINTGELFF. The full variable domain, with the rest looked up from reference TRBV19 and TRBJ2-2, is DGGITQSPKYLFRKEGQNVTLSCEQNLNHDAMYWYRQDPGQGLRLIYYSQIVNDFQKGDIAEGYSVSREKKESFPLTVTSAQKNPTAFYLCASNGAEINTGELFFGEGSRLTVL.

This clone has more than one count but fewer than ten. The V and J genes are TRBV27 and TRBJ2-3; D remains ambiguous. This CDR3 comprises 14 residues. V shed 1 base and J shed 3 bases, with 8 bases lying between them. The germline gives CDR1 MNHEY, CDR2 SMNVEV (reference sequence). The CDR3 coding sequence is TGTGCCAGCAGTTTATTGCGAGTAACAGATACGCAGTATTTT. Its protein is CASSLLRVTDTQYF.

The chain has TRBV6-1 and TRBJ1-5, with D possibly being TRBD1 (6 bases). This CDR3 has 15 residues. Germline CDR1 and CDR2: MNHNS and SASEGT. Trimming removed 1 base from V and 2 bases from J, with 9 bases in between. The CDR3, as DNA: TGTGCCAGCAGTGAAGAGGCAGGGGGCAATCAGCCCCAGCATTTT. This translates into CASSEEAGGNQPQHF.

CDR3 DNA: TGCGCCAGCAGCCAAGAAGGGACACTCGGTGAAAAACTGTTTTTT. As protein: CASSQEGTLGEKLFF. This chain connects TRBV4-1 to TRBJ1-4, with D perhaps matching TRBD1 (6 bases). The V gene lost 0 bases and the J gene lost 7 bases, with 12 bases spanning the gap. Looked up from germline, CDR1 is MGHRA and CDR2 is YSYEKL. This CDR3 contains 15 residues.

This clone was counted a single time. The chain couples TRBV29-1 to TRBJ2-3, with a possible D match to TRBD2 (5 bases). The germline V and J ends were trimmed by 3 bases and 6 bases, with 13 bases remaining between them. The CDR3 has 13 amino acids. Germline assignment: CDR1 SQVTM and CDR2 ANQGSEA. The CDR3 bases are TGCAGCGTTGAGACTACCCTCCGGGATACGCAGTATTTT. Protein product: CSVETTLRDTQYF.

The chain couples TRBV4-1 to TRBJ2-1; D possibly corresponds to TRBD2 (7 bases). Trimming took off 5 bases at V and 6 bases at J, with 11 bases between the two ends. Germline CDR1 is MGHRA and CDR2 is YSYEKL. The CDR3 length is 13 residues. CDR3: CASSWGGGNEQFF. The CDR3 region has the DNA TGCGCCAGCAGCTGGGGAGGGGGCAATGAGCAGTTCTTC.

V is TRBV19 and J is TRBJ2-2; D possibly corresponds to TRBD1 (5 bases). The CDR3 totals 14 residues. The V end lost 6 bases, the J end lost 2 bases, and 10 bases lay between the germline ends. Germline assignment: CDR1 LNHDA and CDR2 SQIVND (reference sequence). The CDR3 here is CASRRDRNTGELFF. The CDR3, as DNA: TGTGCCAGTAGGAGAGACAGAAACACCGGGGAGCTGTTTTTT.

The chain carries TRBV7-6 and TRBJ2-7; 10 nucleotides agree with TRBD2. The trim removed 8 bases at V and 0 bases at J, leaving 13 bases unmatched. Germline V gene data show CDR1 as SGHVS and CDR2 as FNYEAQ. CDR3 length equals 17 residues. The CDR3 DNA reads as TGTGCCAGCGGGGAAGCGGGACTAGCGTCAAGCTCCTACGAGCAGTACTTC. Translation gives CASGEAGLASSSYEQYF.

This rearrangement joins TRBV14 to TRBJ1-4, with 8 bases lining up with TRBD1. CDR1 SGHDN and CDR2 FVKESK come from the germline V gene. The V and J ends lost 4 bases and 2 bases, in that order; junction bases with no gene match: 3. The CDR3 length is 15 residues. CDR3 residues: CASSLTGATNEKLFF. The CDR3 nucleotides are TGTGCCAGCAGCCTGACAGGGGCTACTAATGAAAAACTGTTTTTT.

J is TRBJ2-5 and V is TRBV19; the match to TRBD1 covers 10 bases. With 3 bases clipped from V and 5 bases from J, the junction kept 6 bases outside the gene matches. The CDR3 covers 15 residues. CDR1 LNHDA and CDR2 SQIVND come from the germline V gene (reference sequence). In nucleotides, the CDR3 is TGTGCCAGTAGTATCGGGACAGGGGCAGGGGAGACCCAGTACTTC. Amino acids: CASSIGTGAGETQYF.

The chain employs TRBV4-1 and TRBJ2-1; 9 nucleotides line up with TRBD1. The J segment lost 7 bases and the V segment lost 1 base, leaving 11 bases of the junction unmatched. Germline CDR1 reads MGHRA; CDR2 reads YSYEKL. CDR3 length: 17 amino acids. CDR3 amino acids: CASSQVGGQGRWNEQFF. DNA for the CDR3: TGCGCCAGCAGCCAAGTGGGAGGACAGGGGAGATGGAATGAGCAGTTCTTC.

This chain connects TRBV28 to TRBJ2-7; 13 nucleotides align to TRBD2. This CDR3 contains 15 residues. Germline values: CDR1 MDHEN, CDR2 SYDVKM. V lost 5 bases, J lost 4 bases, and 5 bases stayed unmatched. In DNA, the CDR3 is TGTGCCAGCAGTACCCCGACTAGCGGGAGGTACGAGCAGTACTTC. The encoded protein is CASSTPTSGRYEQYF.

CDR3: CASSPPELRNEKLFF. In nucleotides, the CDR3 is TGTGCCAGCAGCCCACCGGAACTGCGGAATGAAAAACTGTTTTTT. This chain joins TRBV27 and TRBJ1-4, with D uncertain. Deletions cut 6 bases from V and 5 bases from J, with 16 bases between. This CDR3 is 15 amino acids long. Germline CDR1 is MNHEY and CDR2 is SMNVEV (reference sequence).

The CDR3 coding sequence is TGTGCCAGCAGTGAATACGTCAGGGTCTCCTACAATGAGCAGTTCTTC. This codes for CASSEYVRVSYNEQFF. V gene TRBV25-1 combines with J gene TRBJ2-1; tentative D call: TRBD1 (5 bases). The CDR3 runs to 16 residues. Between the trimmed V and J ends, which lost 0 bases and 0 bases, there was a span of 9 bases. Per germline, CDR1 MGHDK and CDR2 SYGVNS.

The rearrangement joins TRBV27 to TRBJ2-7; 11 nucleotides match TRBD1. The length of the CDR3 is 15 residues. The ends lost 5 bases at V and 2 bases at J; junction bases unmatched: 5. Looked up from germline, CDR1 is MNHEY and CDR2 is SMNVEV (reference sequence). CDR3 in DNA: TGTGCCAGCAGTCCCGGACAGGGGGCGGCCTACGAGCAGTACTTC. Its protein is CASSPGQGAAYEQYF.

The CDR3 DNA follows: TGTGCCAGCAGCCTGGGACTAGCGGCACTCACGGATACGCAGTATTTT. Amino acid sequence: CASSLGLAALTDTQYF. The chain employs TRBV5-6 and TRBJ2-3; 11 bases line up with TRBD2. With 4 bases clipped from V and 6 bases from J, the junction kept 10 bases outside the gene matches. In germline, CDR1 is SGHDT, CDR2 YYEEEE. This CDR3 region has 16 residues. Combining the CDR3 with reference TRBV5-6 and TRBJ2-3 gives the whole variable domain DAGVTQSPTHLIKTRGQQVTLRCSPKSGHDTVSWYQQALGQGPQFIFQYYEEEERQRGNFPDRFSGHQFPNYSSELNVNALLLGDSALYLCASSLGLAALTDTQYFGPGTRLTVL.